The rows below give T cell receptor beta chains drawn from one sample of a study of T cells in localized non-small cell lung cancer. Sequenced by immunoSEQ multiplex PCR; TCRdb stores in-frame clones only, minus some. This sample has 5,000 to 6,500 clones, with about 28% found just once. Here the sequenced sample was lung tumor tissue, taken before any cancer treatment. These receptors all come from a female donor older than 55 with stage I lung adenocarcinoma. The CDR3 runs from the conserved cysteine through the conserved F or W. Each record gives: clone size, J gene, D gene, CDR3 length, V gene, CDR3 DNA, CDR3 protein. A D gene is named only where the DNA matches it firmly. The size entry is marked missing in some rows and otherwise reads once, few, many or a size class.

>few|TRBJ1-6|TRBD1|17|TRBV11-1
TGTGCCAGCACCTCCCCCGCTTGGGACAGGGAGTATTCACCCCTCCACTTT
CASTSPAWDREYSPLHF
>-|TRBJ1-4|-|16|TRBV11-3
TGTGCCAGCAGCCAAGTTCAGCAGGGCAATAATGAAAAACTGTTTTTT
CASSQVQQGNNEKLFF
>medium-sized|TRBJ2-3|-|12|TRBV6-8
TGTGCCAGCAGCACACTAGGGGATACGCAGTATTTT
CASSTLGDTQYF
>-|TRBJ1-1|TRBD1|17|TRBV18
TGTGCCAGCTCTAAAACCGGGACAGGGGTTATGAACACTGAAGCTTTCTTT
CASSKTGTGVMNTEAFF
>once|TRBJ2-3|TRBD2|16|TRBV15
TGTGCCACCAGCAGAGATCTGGCGGGGGGGGCAGATACGCAGTATTTT
CATSRDLAGGADTQYF
>few|TRBJ1-2|-|13|TRBV9
TGTGCCAGCACCCGAGGAGGGATCTATGGCTACACCTTC
CASTRGGIYGYTF
>-|TRBJ1-4|-|16|TRBV5-1
TGCGCCAGCAGCTTCGGGACGTACGGGTCTAATGAAAAACTGTTTTTT
CASSFGTYGSNEKLFF
>few|TRBJ2-2|TRBD1|17|TRBV4-1
TGCGCCAGCAGCCAAGATTTTCAGGGGGCGCAGACCGGGGAGCTGTTTTTT
CASSQDFQGAQTGELFF
>few|TRBJ1-4|-|15|TRBV11-3
TGTGCCAGCAGCTCGTCTACAGCAACTAATGAAAAACTGTTTTTT
CASSSSTATNEKLFF
>-|TRBJ1-4|-|14|TRBV30
TGTGCCTGGAGTTTGCAGGGTGGGGGTGAAAAACTGTTTTTT
CAWSLQGGGEKLFF
>few|TRBJ2-7|-|16|TRBV19
TGTGCCAGTAGTCAATATACCGGGACGGGCTCCTACGAGCAGTACTTC
CASSQYTGTGSYEQYF
>-|TRBJ1-1|-|13|TRBV6-8
TGTGCCAGCAGTCTTCAGGTGAAGGGTGAAGCTTTCTTT
CASSLQVKGEAFF
>-|TRBJ2-2|TRBD2|15|TRBV7-6
TGTGCCAGCAGCCGGACTAGCACGAACACCGGGGAGCTGTTTTTT
CASSRTSTNTGELFF
>few|TRBJ2-7|TRBD2|17|TRBV11-3
TGTGCCAGCAGCTCCACCACCCGGGAGGACACTTGGTACGAGCAGTACTTC
CASSSTTREDTWYEQYF
>-|TRBJ1-3|-|16|TRBV7-6
TGTGCCAGCAGCTACGGACGTCTAACCTCTGGAAACACCATATATTTT
CASSYGRLTSGNTIYF
>few|TRBJ1-1|-|14|TRBV19
TGTGCCAGTAGTTTAGCATCGATGAACACTGAAGCTTTCTTT
CASSLASMNTEAFF
>few|TRBJ2-2|TRBD2|14|TRBV28
TGTGCCAGTAAGACTAGCGGGAGCGTCGGGGAGCTGTTTTTT
CASKTSGSVGELFF
>medium-sized|TRBJ2-3|-|17|TRBV9
TGTGCCAGCAGCGTAGATTGGTTGGGCAGGGCTACAGATACGCAGTATTTT
CASSVDWLGRATDTQYF
>-|TRBJ1-2|-|13|TRBV28
TGTGCCAGCAGTGGCCGACTTTTGTATGGCTACACCTTC
CASSGRLLYGYTF
>-|TRBJ2-1|-|15|TRBV10-3
TGTGCCATCAGTGAGTCGGAGGGGGCCCACAATGAGCAGTTCTTC
CAISESEGAHNEQFF
>-|TRBJ1-3|-|15|TRBV5-1
TGCGCCAGCAGCGCCTACCAGGGGTCTGGAAACACCATATATTTT
CASSAYQGSGNTIYF
>-|TRBJ1-2|TRBD1|18|TRBV18
TGTGCCAGCTCACCTCGTCCTCCGGGACAGGGAGGGAACTATGGCTACACCTTC
CASSPRPPGQGGNYGYTF
>-|TRBJ2-3|TRBD1|15|TRBV7-7
TGTGCCAGCAGCTTAGACCGGACAGGGCCAGATACGCAGTATTTT
CASSLDRTGPDTQYF
>few|TRBJ1-1|-|14|TRBV11-3
TGTGCCAGCAGCTTGGAACTTATGAACACTGAAGCTTTCTTT
CASSLELMNTEAFF
>medium-sized|TRBJ1-1|-|18|TRBV4-1
TGCGCCAGCAGCCGCCAACAGGGTTTCTTGGATCGGAACACTGAAGCTTTCTTT
CASSRQQGFLDRNTEAFF
>few|TRBJ2-7|TRBD1|12|TRBV29-1
TGCAGCTTCCGGGACAGGGGGGTCGAGCAGTACTTC
CSFRDRGVEQYF
>few|TRBJ1-4|-|13|TRBV29-1
TGCAGCGTTGAAGAACAACGGAATGAAAAACTGTTTTTT
CSVEEQRNEKLFF
>-|TRBJ1-6|TRBD1|15|TRBV23-1
TGCGCCAGCAGCCAGACAGGGATGGTGTATTCACCCCTCCACTTT
CASSQTGMVYSPLHF
>-|TRBJ2-3|-|13|TRBV7-4
TGTGCCAGCAGCTCGAGGGGACCAGATACGCAGTATTTT
CASSSRGPDTQYF
>-|TRBJ2-7|TRBD1|14|TRBV18
TGTGCCAGCTCAGCTGGGACAGGGGGCTACGAGCAGTACTTC
CASSAGTGGYEQYF
>-|TRBJ1-6|-|15|TRBV6-8
TGTGCCAGCAGTGGTCCAGGGATAATGAATTCACCCCTCCACTTT
CASSGPGIMNSPLHF
>-|TRBJ2-5|TRBD1|15|TRBV11-3
TGTGCCAGCAGCCCGGAGGGACAGGGAAGAAAGACCCAGTACTTC
CASSPEGQGRKTQYF
>-|TRBJ2-3|-|13|TRBV29-1
TGCAGCGTCAAGGTGGGATACACAGATACGCAGTATTTT
CSVKVGYTDTQYF
>-|TRBJ2-3|TRBD2|16|TRBV6-8
TGTGCCATCAGTGACTCTAGCGGGGGGGCCACAGATACGCAGTATTTT
CAISDSSGGATDTQYF
>-|TRBJ2-7|TRBD2|15|TRBV6-7
TGTGCCAGCAGCTCGGGGACTAGCGGGGTATACGAGCAGTACTTC
CASSSGTSGVYEQYF
>-|TRBJ2-1|TRBD2|14|TRBV6-8
TGTGCCAGCAGTTTTGGCGGGGGGGCCGGCGAGCAGTTCTTC
CASSFGGGAGEQFF
>-|TRBJ1-4|-|14|TRBV19
TGTGCCAGTAGTATGTCCGGCTCCCATGAAAAACTGTTTTTT
CASSMSGSHEKLFF
>few|TRBJ1-3|-|15|TRBV15
TGTGCCACCAGCAGAGATGGTGGTTGGGGTAGCCCCATATATTTT
CATSRDGGWGSPIYF
>medium-sized|TRBJ1-1|-|15|TRBV11-3
TGTGCCAGCAGGGTCTCGATGGGCCCGAACACTGAAGCTTTCTTT
CASRVSMGPNTEAFF
>-|TRBJ2-5|-|15|TRBV11-3
TGTGCCAGCAGCTTACTGACTAGTCTCCAAGAGACCCAGTACTTC
CASSLLTSLQETQYF
>few|TRBJ2-5|-|16|TRBV7-5
TGTGCCAGCAGCCCCGAGGGGGACGGATACCAAGAGACCCAGTACTTC
CASSPEGDGYQETQYF
>few|TRBJ2-5|TRBD2|15|TRBV11-3
TGTGCCAGCAGCCTGGGACTAGCGGGGATAGAGACCCAGTACTTC
CASSLGLAGIETQYF
>-|TRBJ2-1|-|17|TRBV6-8
TGTGCCAGCACTCTAAAGGACCGTACGAGCTCCTACAATGAGCAGTTCTTC
CASTLKDRTSSYNEQFF
>few|TRBJ2-1|-|14|TRBV6-7
TGTGCCAGCGAAGCGGTGCCGGGCTACAATGAGCAGTTCTTC
CASEAVPGYNEQFF
>-|TRBJ1-1|-|12|TRBV25-1
TGTGCCAGCAGTCTTCCCGGGACTGAAGCTTTCTTT
CASSLPGTEAFF
>few|TRBJ2-2|-|15|TRBV30
TGTGCCTGGAGTTTCATCCTTGGGGGCACCGGGGAGCTGTTTTTT
CAWSFILGGTGELFF
>-|TRBJ1-2|-|13|TRBV6-8
TGTGCCAGCAGTTACGTACAGTACTATGGCTACACCTTC
CASSYVQYYGYTF